This paragraph covers one TCR beta chain sequence. There is no known antigen for this receptor. Base-call qualities are not available, and no considerably larger clone is one nucleotide away. The CDR3 starts with the cysteine, ends with the phenylalanine, and has 18 residues. The DNA shown is the 54-base CDR3, in frame from base 1. Deletion took 3 bases off V and 3 bases off J, with a span of 21 bases between the germline ends. The germline V gene (reference sequence) specifies SEHNR as CDR1 and FQNEAQ as CDR2. TCRdb shows the sequencer as Illumina NovaSeq 6000. cDNA libraries for TCRalpha and TCRbeta were prepared by 5'RACE using constant-segment primers, with sample barcodes and unique molecular identifiers added. Trizol reagent was used to extract RNA from every sample. The libraries were amplified in two PCR steps, and the second step added a second sample barcode and Illumina TruSeq adapters. Sequencing of libraries was performed on an Illumina NovaSeq with 2 x 150 bp paired-end reads. On the study's bioinformatics: With migec v1.2.7, reads were demultiplexed and then collapsed into UMI-guided consensus sequences. Using mixcr v2.1.11, UMI consensuses were aligned to TRA and TRB V and J templates and then assembled into clonotypes. Expanded or contracted clonotypes were those called significant by both edgeR and NoisET, with noise models trained on biological replicates. edgeR calls used a false discovery rate-adjusted p below 0.01 and a log2 fold-change threshold of 1. PCA with hierarchical clustering of max-normalized trajectories of the 1000 most abundant clonotypes was used as exploratory dynamics analysis. Separately sequenced CD4+ and CD8+ repertoires were used to assign the CD4 or CD8 phenotype of responding clones. TCRdb passed the public sequencing reads through fastp at Q25 and MiXCR, retaining productive beta sequences. Merged by CDR3 protein, the rows form single entries marked with the most common genes and DNA. These V and J calls rely on TCRdb rather than the paper's analysis. This sample has around 140,000 distinct CDR3 sequences in its table, and approximately 6% of those were observed once. Of the sample, roughly 2.1% falls within the top ten clones.

The record originates from a study of T-cell memory formation after mild COVID-19 (dated by TCRdb to the early 2020s). As for the study more broadly: Most TCR sequence clusters were specific to one of the two donors. In a couple of donors, T-cell clones that expanded and contracted after mild COVID-19 were tracked by sequencing TCRalpha and TCRbeta repertoires over time. The cohort comprised two young, previously healthy adult volunteers, one female and one male.

PBMCs were isolated by Ficoll-Paque density gradient centrifugation. What the work shows at the level of the full study, not this receptor alone: Clones contracting from day 15 to 85 had balanced CD4/CD8 phenotypes, while a second wave expanding from day 15 to 37 was biased towards CD4+. SARS-CoV-2 specificity was not confirmed for the second-wave clones peaking on day 37. The detection of some responding clones in pre-infection memory suggests that pre-existing cross-reactive memory T cells joined the SARS-CoV-2 response. The study covered only a couple of mild cases, and larger cohorts including severe cases with pre-infection samples were considered necessary. Contracting CD4+ clones appeared mostly in the CM and EM memory subsets, whereas CD8+ clones were enriched in EMRA.

This receptor was identified in an adult woman who had mild COVID-19 (a few samples of this study predate the infection). The sample titles of this study are shuffled in the database, so cell type and time point are left out; the donor was told from shared clones. The chain uses TRBV7-9 and TRBJ1-3; a tentative D call is TRBD1 (6 bases match). Input material: PBMCs or a T cell subset sorted from them (not recorded which). The nucleotides read TGTGCCAGCAGCTTTTACAGGGTTGTTGACTCTTTTGGAAACACCATATATTTT. Protein translation: CASSFYRVVDSFGNTIYF.